This passage covers 14 T cell receptor beta chains from one sample sequenced in a study of shared clonotypes between healthy human individuals. The method was immunoSEQ multiplex PCR; TCRdb's version includes in-frame clones alone and lacks a portion of them. The data hold roughly 1 million clones, with about 80% observed a single time. The sample taken for sequencing was memory CD4+ T cells from PBMCs. The subset here: CD45RA-negative fraction. Receptors originate from a man between 18 and 35 years old in good health. Some clones in this sample may be carry-over from other donors' samples.

The chain links TRBV2 to TRBJ2-3; TRBD1 agrees at 7 bases. J was trimmed by 1 base and V by 8 bases; bases with no gene match: 6. The CDR3 totals 14 residues. Germline CDR1 reads SNHLY; CDR2 reads FYNNEI. CDR3 loop: CASGRDSRTDTQYF. Here the CDR3 DNA reads TGTGCCAGCGGACGGGACAGTCGCACAGATACGCAGTATTTT.

This chain connects TRBV28 to TRBJ2-2; D is possibly TRBD1 (5 bases). V dropped 5 bases and J dropped 4 bases, with 20 bases sitting between them. The CDR3 totals 17 residues. The V gene's germline CDR1 is MDHEN and CDR2 SYDVKM. The CDR3 nucleotides are TGTGCCAGCAGTCCCCCCGTGGGGCTGGCGGCCACCGGGGAGCTGTTTTTT. Translation gives CASSPPVGLAATGELFF. The full variable domain, its missing parts supplied by reference TRBV28 and TRBJ2-2, is DVKVTQSSRYLVKRTGEKVFLECVQDMDHENMFWYRQDPGLGLRLIYFSYDVKMKEKGDIPEGYSVSREKKERFSLILESASTNQTSMYLCASSPPVGLAATGELFFGEGSRLTVL.

Concerning this clone itself: Distinct nucleotide sequences in the sample also encode this CDR3. The gene calls are TRBV18 and TRBJ2-1; 8 nucleotides match TRBD2. The V gene's germline CDR1 is KGHSH and CDR2 LQKENI. The CDR3 spans 14 residues. Trimming at V came to 1 base and at J to 5 bases, leaving 1 base not matched to a gene. The CDR3 nucleotides read TGTGCCAGCTCACCACGGCGGGGGGACAATGAGCAGTTCTTC. Translating gives CASSPRRGDNEQFF.

CDR3 sequence: CSVPTGTGVTGELFF. The DNA of the CDR3 is TGCAGCGTTCCAACCGGGACAGGGGTCACCGGGGAGCTGTTTTTT. This chain links TRBV29-1 with TRBJ2-2; the match to TRBD1 covers 10 bases. The CDR3 extends over 15 amino acids. Germline V gene sequence: CDR1 SQVTM, CDR2 ANQGSEA. With V trimmed by 5 bases and J by 4 bases, 7 bases remained unmatched.

This clone was seen a single time. The chain couples TRBV18 to TRBJ1-2; D is unresolved. V was clipped by 2 bases and J by 2 bases, with 12 bases between them. This CDR3 has 15 residues. Germline CDR1 reads KGHSH; CDR2 reads LQKENI. In DNA form, the CDR3 reads TGTGCCAGCTCACCATATCCGGGATACAACTATGGCTACACCTTC. This gives the protein CASSPYPGYNYGYTF. Drawing the rest from reference TRBV18 and TRBJ1-2, the complete variable domain is NAGVMQNPRHLVRRRGQEARLRCSPMKGHSHVYWYRQLPEEGLKFMVYLQKENIIDESGMPKERFSAEFPKEGPSILRIQQVVRGDSAAYFCASSPYPGYNYGYTFGSGTRLTVV.

The chain carries TRBV27 and TRBJ1-4; 7 nucleotides line up with TRBD1. V gave up 2 bases and J gave up 8 bases; unmatched junction bases: 5. The germline V gene encodes CDR1 MNHEY and CDR2 SMNVEV (reference sequence). This CDR3 is 14 amino acids long. Here the CDR3 DNA reads TGTGCCAGCAGTTTACTAGCAGGGGGAGAAAAACTGTTTTTT. Amino acids: CASSLLAGGEKLFF. Combining the CDR3 with reference TRBV27 and TRBJ1-4 gives the whole variable domain EAQVTQNPRYLITVTGKKLTVTCSQNMNHEYMSWYRQDPGLGLRQIYYSMNVEVTDKGDVPEGYKVSRKEKRNFPLILESPSPNQTSLYFCASSLLAGGEKLFFGSGTQLSVL.

The V gene is TRBV28, the J gene TRBJ2-3; tentatively, D is TRBD1 (6 bases). The CDR3 has 15 amino acids. V gave up 2 bases and J gave up 1 base, with 10 bases separating them. From germline, CDR1 is MDHEN and CDR2 SYDVKM. CDR3 loop: CASSLGAGGTDTQYF. CDR3 DNA sequence: TGTGCCAGCAGTTTAGGGGCAGGGGGCACAGATACGCAGTATTTT.

The genes are TRBV5-1 and TRBJ1-4; D is uncertain. Looked up from germline, CDR1 is SGHRS and CDR2 is YFSETQ. CDR3 size: 14 residues. V lost 4 bases, J lost 8 bases, and 15 bases lay in between. CDR3 nucleotides: TGCGCCAGCAGCATGACCACCCAGAAGGAAAAACTGTTTTTT. Its protein product is CASSMTTQKEKLFF.

A single count supports this clone. The rearrangement uses TRBV7-9 and TRBJ1-4, with D uncertain. Germline V gives CDR1 SEHNR, CDR2 FQNEAQ (reference sequence). This CDR3 contains 15 residues. Trimming cost V 5 bases and J 6 bases, with 16 bases left between them. In DNA, the CDR3 is TGTGCCAGCAGCCAAACGGAGCGGGCGGATGAAAAACTGTTTTTT. Amino acid sequence: CASSQTERADEKLFF. The whole variable domain, remainder taken from reference TRBV7-9 and TRBJ1-4, is DTGVSQNPRHKITKRGQNVTFRCDPISEHNRLYWYRQTLGQGPEFLTYFQNEAQLEKSRLLSDRFSAERPKGSFSTLEIQRTEQGDSAMYLCASSQTERADEKLFFGSGTQLSVL.

This clone was counted a single time. The V and J genes are TRBV28 and TRBJ2-3; D is perhaps TRBD2 (5 bases). CDR1 and CDR2 (germline): MDHEN, SYDVKM. The CDR3 length is 16 residues. V gave up 5 bases and J gave up 0 bases, with 15 bases separating them. This CDR3 reads CASSPDRDMSTDTQYF. The CDR3 DNA sequence: TGTGCCAGCAGTCCGGACCGGGATATGAGCACAGATACGCAGTATTTT.

The rearrangement links TRBV9 to TRBJ1-2; D remains unclear. The germline V gene encodes CDR1 SGDLS and CDR2 YYNGEE. V was cut by 0 bases and J by 2 bases, with 5 bases left in between. CDR3 size: 13 residues. In DNA form, the CDR3 reads TGTGCCAGCAGCGTAGGTAGAAACTATGGCTACACCTTC. Translating it yields CASSVGRNYGYTF.

The chain is built from TRBV18 and TRBJ1-5, with TRBD1 as a possible D gene (6 bases). This CDR3 contains 18 residues. The germline V gene encodes CDR1 KGHSH and CDR2 LQKENI. V lost 4 bases and J 0 bases, leaving 19 bases between the germline ends. CDR3 nucleotide sequence: TGTGCCAGCTCACAATACCAATACAGGGACGGTAGCAATCAGCCCCAGCATTTT. Encoded protein: CASSQYQYRDGSNQPQHF.

This clone was observed a single time. A much larger clone lies one base from this, so it may be a read error. Other nucleotide sequences from this sample produce the same CDR3. The chain joins TRBV30 to TRBJ1-2; possible D gene TRBD1, 6 bases. Per germline, CDR1 GTSNPN and CDR2 SVGIG (reference sequence). The CDR3 has 13 residues. V was clipped by 0 bases and J by 8 bases, with 13 bases between them. The CDR3, as DNA: TGTGCCTGGAGTGTACCACAAGGGGGAGGCTACACCTTC. It translates to CAWSVPQGGGYTF.

The count of this clone is one. CDR3 nucleotide sequence: TGTGCCAGCTCACCGGACGAGAACTATGGCTACACCTTC. Amino acids: CASSPDENYGYTF. The chain links TRBV18 to TRBJ1-2; no clear D. CDR3 size: 13 residues. Germline V CDR1 and CDR2: KGHSH, LQKENI. The V end was cut by 3 bases, the J end by 2 bases, with 7 bases between.